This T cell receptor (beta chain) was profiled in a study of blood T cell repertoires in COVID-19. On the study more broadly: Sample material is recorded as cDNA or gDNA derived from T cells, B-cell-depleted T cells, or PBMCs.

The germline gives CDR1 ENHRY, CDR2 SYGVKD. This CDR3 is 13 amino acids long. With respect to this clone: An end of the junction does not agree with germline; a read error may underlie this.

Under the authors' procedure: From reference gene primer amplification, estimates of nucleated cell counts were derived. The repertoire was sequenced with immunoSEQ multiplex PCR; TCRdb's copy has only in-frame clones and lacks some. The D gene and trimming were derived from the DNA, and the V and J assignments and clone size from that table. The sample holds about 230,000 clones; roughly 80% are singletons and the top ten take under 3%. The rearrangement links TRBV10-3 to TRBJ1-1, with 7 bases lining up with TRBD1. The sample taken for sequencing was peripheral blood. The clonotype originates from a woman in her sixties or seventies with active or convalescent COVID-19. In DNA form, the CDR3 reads TGTGCGATCAGCCAGGGGGTGAACACTGAAGCTTTCTTT. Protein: CAISQGVNTEAFF.